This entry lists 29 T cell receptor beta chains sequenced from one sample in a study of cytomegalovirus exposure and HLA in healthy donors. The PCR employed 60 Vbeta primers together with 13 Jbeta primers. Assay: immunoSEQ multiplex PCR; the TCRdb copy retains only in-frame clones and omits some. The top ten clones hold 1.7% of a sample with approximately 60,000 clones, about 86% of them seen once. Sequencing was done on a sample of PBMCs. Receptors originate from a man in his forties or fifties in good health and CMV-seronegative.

In DNA form, the CDR3 reads TGTGCCAGCAGCCAAGGGGGCTCCTGGGGAGAGACCCAGTACTTC. It translates to CASSQGGSWGETQYF. The chain couples TRBV4-2 to TRBJ2-5; D might be TRBD1 (5 bases). Germline lookup yields CDR1 LGHNA and CDR2 YNFKEQ. This CDR3 is 15 amino acids long. Trimming left V 1 base short and J 4 bases short, with 13 bases between.

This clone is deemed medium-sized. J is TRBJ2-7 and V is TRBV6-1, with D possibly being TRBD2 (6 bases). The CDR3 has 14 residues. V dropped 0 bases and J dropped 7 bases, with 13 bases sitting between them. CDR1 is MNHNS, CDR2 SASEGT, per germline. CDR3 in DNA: TGTGCCAGCAGTGAAGCGCGCGTCGGGAGAGAGCAGTACGTC. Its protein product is CASSEARVGREQYV.

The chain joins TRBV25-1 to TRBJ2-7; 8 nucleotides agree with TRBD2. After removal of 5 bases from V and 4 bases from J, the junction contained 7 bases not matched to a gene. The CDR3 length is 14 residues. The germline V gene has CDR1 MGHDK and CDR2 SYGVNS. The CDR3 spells CASSRAGELYEQYF. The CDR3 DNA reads TGTGCCAGCAGTAGAGCGGGGGAGTTGTACGAGCAGTACTTC.

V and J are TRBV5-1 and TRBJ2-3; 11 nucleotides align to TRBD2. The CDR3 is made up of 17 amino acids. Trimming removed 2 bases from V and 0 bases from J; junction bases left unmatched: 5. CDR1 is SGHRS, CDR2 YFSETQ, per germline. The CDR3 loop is CASSFRRTSGSTDTQYF. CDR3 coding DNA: TGCGCCAGCAGCTTCCGACGGACTAGCGGGAGCACAGATACGCAGTATTTT.

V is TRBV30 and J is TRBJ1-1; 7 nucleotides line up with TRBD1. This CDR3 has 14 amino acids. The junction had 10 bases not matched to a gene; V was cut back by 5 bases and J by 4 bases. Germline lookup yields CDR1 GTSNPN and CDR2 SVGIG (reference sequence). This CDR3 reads CAWEQGGVVTEAFF. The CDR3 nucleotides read TGTGCCTGGGAGCAGGGGGGCGTTGTCACTGAAGCTTTCTTT.

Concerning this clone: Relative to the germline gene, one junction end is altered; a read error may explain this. For the CDR3, the DNA is TGCAGCGTTGAACCGCGGGCCGGTGGCACTGAAGATTTCTTT. Translating gives CSVEPRAGGTEDFF. The chain is built from TRBV29-1 and TRBJ1-1, with D unresolved. Per germline, CDR1 SQVTM and CDR2 ANQGSEA. The CDR3 is made up of 14 amino acids.

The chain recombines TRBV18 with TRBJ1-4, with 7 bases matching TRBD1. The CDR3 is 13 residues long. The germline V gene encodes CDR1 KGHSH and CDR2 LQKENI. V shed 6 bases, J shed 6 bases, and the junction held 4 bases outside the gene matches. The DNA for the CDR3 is TGTGCCAGCTCCGGGACAGCCGATGAAAAACTGTTTTTT. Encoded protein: CASSGTADEKLFF.

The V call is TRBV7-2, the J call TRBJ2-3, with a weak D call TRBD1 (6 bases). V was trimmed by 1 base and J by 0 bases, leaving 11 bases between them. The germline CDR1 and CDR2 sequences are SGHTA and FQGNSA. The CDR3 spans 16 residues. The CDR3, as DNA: TGTGCCAGCAGCTTAGGTGGGGGCTCTAGCACAGATACGCAGTATTTT. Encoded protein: CASSLGGGSSTDTQYF.

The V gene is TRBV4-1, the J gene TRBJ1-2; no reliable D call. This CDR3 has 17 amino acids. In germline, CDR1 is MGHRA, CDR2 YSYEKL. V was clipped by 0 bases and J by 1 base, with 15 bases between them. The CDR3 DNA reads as TGCGCCAGCAGCCAAGATCGATTTGGTAAACTTAACTATGGCTACACCTTC. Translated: CASSQDRFGKLNYGYTF.

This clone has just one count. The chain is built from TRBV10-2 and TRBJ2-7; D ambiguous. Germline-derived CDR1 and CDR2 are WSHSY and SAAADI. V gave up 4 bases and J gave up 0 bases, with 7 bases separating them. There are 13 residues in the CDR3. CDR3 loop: CASSVLASYEQYF. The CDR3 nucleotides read TGCGCCAGCAGTGTGTTGGCCTCCTACGAGCAGTACTTC.

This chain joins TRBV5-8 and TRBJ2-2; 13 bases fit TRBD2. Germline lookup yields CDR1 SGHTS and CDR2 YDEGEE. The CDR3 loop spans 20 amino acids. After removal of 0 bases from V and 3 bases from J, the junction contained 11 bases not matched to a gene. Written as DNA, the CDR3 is TGTGCCAGCAGCTTGGCCGGACTAGCGGGGGATGCGCGAGACACCGGGGAGCTGTTTTTT. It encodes CASSLAGLAGDARDTGELFF.

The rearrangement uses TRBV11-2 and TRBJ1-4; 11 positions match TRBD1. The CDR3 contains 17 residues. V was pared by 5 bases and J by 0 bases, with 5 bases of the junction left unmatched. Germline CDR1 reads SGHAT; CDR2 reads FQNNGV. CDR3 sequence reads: CASSRTGGRSTNEKLFF. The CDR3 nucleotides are TGTGCCAGCAGCCGGACAGGGGGCAGGTCAACTAATGAAAAACTGTTTTTT.

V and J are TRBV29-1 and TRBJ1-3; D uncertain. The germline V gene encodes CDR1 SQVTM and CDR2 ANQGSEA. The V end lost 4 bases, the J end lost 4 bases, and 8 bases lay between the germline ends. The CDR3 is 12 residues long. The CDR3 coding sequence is TGCAGCGTTGGCGGTACGGGAAACACCATATATTTT. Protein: CSVGGTGNTIYF.

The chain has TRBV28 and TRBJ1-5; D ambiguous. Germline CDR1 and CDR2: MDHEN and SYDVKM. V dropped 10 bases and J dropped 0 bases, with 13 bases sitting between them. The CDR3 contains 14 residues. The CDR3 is CATGVGNSNQPQHF. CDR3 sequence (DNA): TGTGCCACCGGGGTCGGGAATAGCAATCAGCCCCAGCATTTT.

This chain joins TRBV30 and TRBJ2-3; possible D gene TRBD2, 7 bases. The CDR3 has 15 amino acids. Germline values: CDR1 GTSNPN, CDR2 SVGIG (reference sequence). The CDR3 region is CAGQPGGGLGDTQYF. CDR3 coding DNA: TGTGCGGGACAACCAGGCGGGGGATTGGGAGATACGCAGTATTTT.

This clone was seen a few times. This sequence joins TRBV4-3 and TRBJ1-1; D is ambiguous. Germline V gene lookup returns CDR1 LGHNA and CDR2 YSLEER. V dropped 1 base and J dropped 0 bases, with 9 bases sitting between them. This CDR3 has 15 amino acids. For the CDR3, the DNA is TGCGCCAGCAGCCAAGGTCAGAATATGAACACTGAAGCTTTCTTT. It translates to CASSQGQNMNTEAFF.

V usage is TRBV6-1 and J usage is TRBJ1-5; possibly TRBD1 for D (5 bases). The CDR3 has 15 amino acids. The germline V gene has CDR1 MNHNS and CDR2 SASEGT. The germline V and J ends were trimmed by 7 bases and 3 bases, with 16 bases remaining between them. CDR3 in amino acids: CASNRQLNDNQPQHF. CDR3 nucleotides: TGTGCCAGCAACAGACAGCTGAATGACAATCAGCCCCAGCATTTT.

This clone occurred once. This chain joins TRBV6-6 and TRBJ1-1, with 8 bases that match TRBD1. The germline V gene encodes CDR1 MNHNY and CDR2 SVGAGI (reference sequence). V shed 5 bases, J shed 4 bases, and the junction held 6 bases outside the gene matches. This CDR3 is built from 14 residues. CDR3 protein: CASSLDRGFTEAFF. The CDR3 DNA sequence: TGTGCCAGCAGTCTCGACAGGGGATTCACTGAAGCTTTCTTT.

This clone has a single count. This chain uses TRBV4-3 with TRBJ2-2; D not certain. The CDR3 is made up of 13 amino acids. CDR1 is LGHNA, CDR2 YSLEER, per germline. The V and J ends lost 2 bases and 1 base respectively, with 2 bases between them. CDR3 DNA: TGCGCCAGCAGCCAACGGAACACCGGGGAGCTGTTTTTT. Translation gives CASSQRNTGELFF.

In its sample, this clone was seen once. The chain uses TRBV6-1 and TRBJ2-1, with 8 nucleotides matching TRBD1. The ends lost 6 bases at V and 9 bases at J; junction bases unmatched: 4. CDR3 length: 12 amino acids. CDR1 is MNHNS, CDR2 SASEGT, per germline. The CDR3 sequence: CASRRQGSEQFF. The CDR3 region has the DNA TGTGCCAGCAGGAGACAGGGGAGTGAGCAGTTCTTC.

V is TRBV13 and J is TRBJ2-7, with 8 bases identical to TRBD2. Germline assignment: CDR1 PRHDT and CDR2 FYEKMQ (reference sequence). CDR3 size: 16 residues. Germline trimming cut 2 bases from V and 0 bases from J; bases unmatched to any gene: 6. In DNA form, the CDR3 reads TGTGCCAGCAGCTTAAGGTTTAGCGGGGTCTCCTACGAGCAGTACTTC. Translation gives CASSLRFSGVSYEQYF.

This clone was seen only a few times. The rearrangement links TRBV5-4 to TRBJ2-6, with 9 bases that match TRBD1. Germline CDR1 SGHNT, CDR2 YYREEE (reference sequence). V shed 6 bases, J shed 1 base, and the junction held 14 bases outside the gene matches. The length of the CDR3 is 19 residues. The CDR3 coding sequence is TGTGCCAGCAACTACATTACAGGGGGCGTTAGGTCTGGGGCCAACGTCCTGACTTTC. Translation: CASNYITGGVRSGANVLTF.

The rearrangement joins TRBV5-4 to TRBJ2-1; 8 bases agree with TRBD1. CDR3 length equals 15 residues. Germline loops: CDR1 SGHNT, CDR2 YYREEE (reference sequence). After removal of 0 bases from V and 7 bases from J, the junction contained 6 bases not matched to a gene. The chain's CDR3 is CASSLGGQGNNEQFF. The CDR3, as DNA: TGTGCCAGCAGCTTGGGCGGACAGGGTAATAATGAGCAGTTCTTC.

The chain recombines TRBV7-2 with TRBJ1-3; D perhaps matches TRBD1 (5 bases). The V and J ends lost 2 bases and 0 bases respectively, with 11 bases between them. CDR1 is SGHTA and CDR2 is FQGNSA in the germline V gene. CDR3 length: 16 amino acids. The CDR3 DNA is TGTGCCAGCAGCTTAAAGTGGGGGGGCTCTGGAAACACCATATATTTT. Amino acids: CASSLKWGGSGNTIYF.

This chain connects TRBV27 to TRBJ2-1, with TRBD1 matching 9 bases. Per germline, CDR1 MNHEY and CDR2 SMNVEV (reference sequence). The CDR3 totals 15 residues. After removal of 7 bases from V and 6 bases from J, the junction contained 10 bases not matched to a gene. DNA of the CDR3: TGTGCCAGCAACGACCGGGACAGGGATTCCAATGAGCAGTTCTTC. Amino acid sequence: CASNDRDRDSNEQFF.

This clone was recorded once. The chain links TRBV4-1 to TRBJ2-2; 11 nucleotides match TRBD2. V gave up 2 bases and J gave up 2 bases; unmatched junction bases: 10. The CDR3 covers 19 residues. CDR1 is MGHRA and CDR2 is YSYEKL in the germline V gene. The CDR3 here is CASSQPMASGGLNTGELFF. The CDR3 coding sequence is TGCGCCAGCAGCCAACCCATGGCTAGCGGGGGGCTAAACACCGGGGAGCTGTTTTTT.

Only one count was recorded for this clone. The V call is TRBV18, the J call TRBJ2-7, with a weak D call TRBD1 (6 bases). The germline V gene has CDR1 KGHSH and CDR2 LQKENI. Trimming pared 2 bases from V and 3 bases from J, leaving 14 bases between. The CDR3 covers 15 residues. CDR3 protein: CASSPTTGPFYEQYF. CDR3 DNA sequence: TGTGCCAGCTCACCAACGACAGGACCGTTCTACGAGCAGTACTTC.

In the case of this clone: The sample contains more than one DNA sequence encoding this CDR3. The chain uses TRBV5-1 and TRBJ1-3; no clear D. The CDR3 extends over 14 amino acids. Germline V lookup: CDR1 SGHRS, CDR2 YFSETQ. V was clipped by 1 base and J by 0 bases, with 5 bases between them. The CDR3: CASSLRGSGNTIYF. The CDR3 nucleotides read TGCGCCAGCAGCTTGCGGGGCTCTGGAAACACCATATATTTT.

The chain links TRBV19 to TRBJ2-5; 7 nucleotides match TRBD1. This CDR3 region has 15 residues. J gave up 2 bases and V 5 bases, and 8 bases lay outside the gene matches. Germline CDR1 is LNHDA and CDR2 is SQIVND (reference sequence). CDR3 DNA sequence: TGTGCCAGTAGTCCTCGTTGGACAGGACAAGAGACCCAGTACTTC. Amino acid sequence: CASSPRWTGQETQYF.